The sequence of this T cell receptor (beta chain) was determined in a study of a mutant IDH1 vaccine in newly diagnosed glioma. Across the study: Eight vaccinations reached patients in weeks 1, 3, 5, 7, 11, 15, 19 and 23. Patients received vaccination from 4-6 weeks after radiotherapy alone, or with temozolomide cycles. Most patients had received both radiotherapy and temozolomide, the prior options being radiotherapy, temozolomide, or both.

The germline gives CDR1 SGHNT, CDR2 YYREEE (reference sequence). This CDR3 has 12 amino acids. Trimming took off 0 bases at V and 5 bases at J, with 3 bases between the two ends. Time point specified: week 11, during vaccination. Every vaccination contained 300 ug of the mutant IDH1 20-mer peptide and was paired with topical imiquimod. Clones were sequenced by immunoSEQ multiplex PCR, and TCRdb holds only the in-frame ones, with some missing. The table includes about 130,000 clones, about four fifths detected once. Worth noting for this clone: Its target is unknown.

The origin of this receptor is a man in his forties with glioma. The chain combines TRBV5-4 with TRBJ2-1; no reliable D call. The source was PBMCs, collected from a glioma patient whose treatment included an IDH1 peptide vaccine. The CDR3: CASSLANNEQFF. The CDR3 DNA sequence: TGTGCCAGCAGCTTGGCGAACAATGAGCAGTTCTTC. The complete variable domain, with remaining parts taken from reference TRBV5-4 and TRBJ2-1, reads ETGVTQSPTHLIKTRGQQVTLRCSSQSGHNTVSWYQQALGQGPQFIFQYYREEENGRGNFPPRFSGLQFPNYSSELNVNALELDDSALYLCASSLANNEQFFGPGTRLTVL.